The 12 T cell receptor beta chains presented below share a single source sample, sequenced in a study of beta chain features in type 1 diabetes. Findings and caveats of the study: Across all four CD4+ subsets, people with type 1 diabetes showed modestly shorter TCRB CDR3s.

Expressed TCRB transcripts were sequenced because the isolated RNA had all been reverse transcribed beforehand. Only in-frame clones appear in the TCRdb table, and some are missing; sequencing was by immunoSEQ multiplex PCR. Here the sample spans roughly 350,000 clones, over 9% being singletons. These receptors' targets are unknown. Sequenced input: central memory CD4+ T cells from blood. The receptors shown here come from a man aged 30 to 39 with type 1 diabetes.

The V and J genes are TRBV7-8 and TRBJ2-7, with 9 bases matching TRBD1. CDR1 is SGHVS, CDR2 FQNEAQ, per germline. The CDR3 runs to 15 residues. V shed 7 bases, J shed 4 bases, and the junction held 11 bases outside the gene matches. The CDR3 spells CASTRGTGSAYEQYF. As DNA, the CDR3 is TGTGCCAGCACACGTGGGACAGGGAGTGCGTACGAGCAGTACTTC.

This clone was seen a few times. The chain employs TRBV6-6 and TRBJ2-3; TRBD1 aligns across 8 bases. V dropped 4 bases and J dropped 4; count of bases not matched to a gene: 1. Germline V gene data show CDR1 as MNHNY and CDR2 as SVGAGI (reference sequence). The CDR3 totals 13 residues. DNA for the CDR3: TGTGCCAGCAGTTCACAGGGGGCAGATACGCAGTATTTT. It codes for CASSSQGADTQYF.

In its sample, this clone was seen a few times. This chain joins TRBV30 and TRBJ2-3; D may be TRBD1 or TRBD2 (5 bases each). V lost 0 bases, J lost 4 bases, and 26 bases lay in between. Germline CDR1 and CDR2: GTSNPN and SVGIG (reference sequence). CDR3 length equals 19 residues. The CDR3 sequence is CAWSVLGFTGIRGADTQYF. The CDR3 nucleotides read TGTGCCTGGAGTGTACTAGGGTTTACCGGGATTAGGGGTGCAGATACGCAGTATTTT.

The genes are TRBV7-8 and TRBJ2-5; TRBD1 matches at 11 bases. V lost 3 bases to trimming and J lost 5 bases; unmatched junction nucleotides: 8. The CDR3 has 16 amino acids. Germline-derived CDR1 and CDR2 are SGHVS and FQNEAQ. The DNA for the CDR3 is TGTGCCAGCAGCTTTCGTAGGACAGGGGGCCTGGAGACCCAGTACTTC. It is translated as CASSFRRTGGLETQYF. Supplemented by reference TRBV7-8 and TRBJ2-5, the full variable domain reads GAGVSQSPRYKVAKRGQDVALRCDPISGHVSLFWYQQALGQGPEFLTYFQNEAQLDKSGLPSDRFFAERPEGSVSTLKIQRTQQEDSAVYLCASSFRRTGGLETQYFGPGTRLLVL.

There are a few counts of this clone. The chain employs TRBV7-9 and TRBJ2-5; 7 bases match TRBD1. V dropped 4 bases and J dropped 4; count of bases not matched to a gene: 6. CDR3 length: 14 amino acids. Germline loops: CDR1 SEHNR, CDR2 FQNEAQ (reference sequence). The CDR3 DNA reads TGTGCCAGCAGCTCATCAGGGGGTCGAGAGACCCAGTACTTC. It codes for CASSSSGGRETQYF.

In regard to this clone: The sample contains more than one DNA sequence encoding this CDR3. The rearrangement joins TRBV7-9 to TRBJ2-1; 8 bases are a match to TRBD1. The junction had 2 bases not matched to a gene; V was cut back by 2 bases and J by 2 bases. The CDR3 loop spans 15 amino acids. Germline V CDR1 and CDR2: SEHNR, FQNEAQ (reference sequence). The CDR3 here is CASSLTGQAYNEQFF. In DNA, the CDR3 is TGTGCCAGCAGCTTAACGGGACAGGCCTACAATGAGCAGTTCTTC.

V usage is TRBV11-2 and J usage is TRBJ2-7; D may be TRBD1 or TRBD2 (6 bases each). CDR1 SGHAT and CDR2 FQNNGV come from the germline V gene. V was cut by 1 base and J by 3 bases, with 10 bases left in between. The CDR3 runs to 14 residues. The CDR3 here is CASSLGGTYYEQYF. In DNA, the CDR3 is TGTGCCAGCAGCTTAGGCGGGACATACTACGAGCAGTACTTC.

This clone has just a few counts. The rearrangement uses TRBV30 and TRBJ1-4; 12 bases fit TRBD1. The germline V gene encodes CDR1 GTSNPN and CDR2 SVGIG (reference sequence). This CDR3 contains 17 residues. Trimming took 5 bases from V and 0 from J; bases not matched to a gene: 7. DNA of the CDR3: TGTGCCTGGGAGCGGGACAGGGGGCTTGCAACTAATGAAAAACTGTTTTTT. Translation: CAWERDRGLATNEKLFF.

This clone has just a few counts. CDR3 sequence (DNA): TGTGCCAGCAGCTTTGAAGGGAAGAACACTGAAGCTTTCTTT. As protein: CASSFEGKNTEAFF. The rearrangement links TRBV7-9 to TRBJ1-1; D is unclear. CDR1 SEHNR and CDR2 FQNEAQ come from the germline V gene (reference sequence). Trimming left V 3 bases short and J 1 base short, with 9 bases between. CDR3 size: 14 residues.

The chain carries TRBV4-2 and TRBJ1-2, with TRBD1 identical over 9 bases. Germline assignment: CDR1 LGHNA and CDR2 YNFKEQ. The CDR3 is made up of 17 amino acids. Trimming cost V 4 bases and J 3 bases; bases outside gene matches: 12. The chain's CDR3 is CASSLSGTGSGDYGYTF. Here the CDR3 DNA reads TGTGCCAGCAGCCTCTCCGGGACAGGGTCGGGTGACTATGGCTACACCTTC.

This clone appeared a few times. The rearrangement uses TRBV6-4 and TRBJ2-2, with D possibly being TRBD1 (5 bases). The CDR3 extends over 13 amino acids. From germline, CDR1 is MRHNA and CDR2 SNTAGT. The V gene lost 6 bases and the J gene lost 2 bases, with 7 bases spanning the gap. CDR3 sequence: CASRGLNTGELFF. The CDR3 nucleotides are TGTGCCAGCAGGGGGCTTAACACCGGGGAGCTGTTTTTT.

The chain combines TRBV28 with TRBJ2-7; 12 bases agree with TRBD2. This CDR3 region has 17 residues. CDR1 MDHEN and CDR2 SYDVKM come from the germline V gene. Germline trimming cut 3 bases from V and 1 base from J; bases unmatched to any gene: 7. The CDR3 loop reads CASSFTSGRRSSYEQYF. The CDR3 coding sequence is TGTGCCAGCAGTTTCACTAGCGGGAGGCGCAGTTCCTACGAGCAGTACTTC.